This record looks at one T cell receptor beta chain sequence and its context. Its cognate antigen is unknown. The data derive from a study of cytomegalovirus exposure and HLA in healthy donors. Overall study: T cells numbering around 180 million yielded more than 100 million unique TCR beta sequences in an earlier analysis.

General observations from the study: Productive rates of about 87% or about 30% were seen for most TCR beta V segments in an earlier analysis. Available immune exposure information covered CMV serostatus only.

The PCR ran on 60 Vbeta and 13 Jbeta primers. Repertoires were generated with immunoSEQ multiplex PCR, while TCRdb's copy carries only in-frame clones and drops some. The table records some 71,000 clones, about 70% of them present only once. Material for sequencing was PBMCs. The TCR was taken from a man aged 40-55 years in good health and CMV-seropositive.

The CDR3 DNA follows: TGCAGCTGCACTAGCGGGGGAACTGGTGAGCAGTTCTTC. This gives the protein CSCTSGGTGEQFF. The chain combines TRBV29-1 with TRBJ2-1; TRBD2 agrees at 11 bases. Germline CDR1 SQVTM, CDR2 ANQGSEA. This CDR3 comprises 13 residues. Unmatched junction bases numbered 9, after V lost 8 bases and J lost 9 bases.